The present TCR beta chain was sequenced within a study of T cell clusters in autoimmune cytopenias. This clonotype is labeled medium-sized based on frequency. No antigen is known for it. Some 38,000 genome equivalents of blood DNA were amplified for TRB. Whole-study findings and limits: TRB repertoire shifts in secondary cytopenia and chronic lymphocytic leukemia mostly reflected lymphoma, not autoimmunity.

The CDR3 runs 11 residues. TRB rearrangements were amplified by touch-down multiplex PCR with mixed TRB-A/B primers. TCRdb reanalyzed the multiplex PCR reads and collapses them to one entry per CDR3 protein, without DNA. The sample has several thousand distinct CDR3 sequences. The specimen sequenced was peripheral blood. The clonotype originates from a human donor with an autoimmune cytopenia or autoimmune hepatitis (not recorded which). The chain is built from TRBV12-3 or TRBV12-4 and TRBJ1-1; TCRdb returns TRBD1, unconfirmable since there is no DNA. The CDR3 reads CASSLVGAAFF.